The clone carrying this T cell receptor (beta chain) was detected a few times. The sample is drawn from a study of blood T cell repertoires in COVID-19. Study overall: From T cells, B-cell-depleted T cells, or PBMCs came the material, which was cDNA or gDNA.

Methods used by the authors: Researchers report that nucleated cell counts were estimated from reference gene primer amplification. This table comes from immunoSEQ multiplex PCR, and its TCRdb copy is limited to in-frame clones, with some not included. V and J calls and clone size are given by that table; D and trimming were obtained from the DNA. This sample yields about 220,000 clones, of which approximately 83% are seen a single time; around 3.4% belongs to the top ten. Donors were grouped by their self-reported clinical history. Germline CDR1 is SEHNR and CDR2 is FQNEAQ (reference sequence). This CDR3 has 18 amino acids. V trimming: 3 bases; J trimming: 0 bases; junction bases outside the gene matches: 8.

The chain has TRBV7-9 and TRBJ2-3, with 11 bases lining up with TRBD1. The clonotype originates from a woman in her fifties or sixties who had recovered from COVID-19. The specimen sequenced was PBMCs or T cells enriched from blood (not recorded which). In DNA, the CDR3 is TGTGCCAGCAGCTTTGGGGACAGGGGGATTCCTAGCACAGATACGCAGTATTTT. Translating gives CASSFGDRGIPSTDTQYF.